Listed here are 11 T cell receptor beta chains from one sample, sequenced in a study of blood T cell repertoires in COVID-19. The protocol was immunoSEQ multiplex PCR, while the TCRdb copy is restricted to in-frame clones and leaves out a portion. The sample lists roughly 200,000 clones, around four fifths occurring once. The sequencing input was peripheral blood. The receptors derive from an elderly woman with active or convalescent COVID-19.

This clone is a singleton in its sample. This rearrangement joins TRBV7-2 to TRBJ2-1, with 12 positions matching TRBD2. This CDR3 has 16 amino acids. J gave up 4 bases and V 5 bases, and 6 bases lay outside the gene matches. Per germline, CDR1 SGHTA and CDR2 FQGNSA. CDR3 region: CASSPHLAGGYNEQFF. Here the CDR3 DNA reads TGTGCCAGCAGCCCTCATCTAGCGGGGGGGTACAATGAGCAGTTCTTC.

V and J are TRBV30 and TRBJ2-3; the D is unclear. V lost 0 bases and J lost 6, with 4 bases in between. Germline values: CDR1 GTSNPN, CDR2 SVGIG (reference sequence). CDR3 length: 11 residues. The CDR3 here is CAWSVEDTQYF. DNA for the CDR3: TGTGCCTGGAGTGTAGAGGATACGCAGTATTTT.

V usage is TRBV29-1 and J usage is TRBJ1-5, with no clear D. This CDR3 contains 12 residues. Germline assignment: CDR1 SQVTM and CDR2 ANQGSEA. Trimming removed 5 bases at V and 4 bases at J, with 9 bases between. CDR3 nucleotide sequence: TGCAGCGTTCTAACCCCGAATCAGCCCCAGCATTTT. It specifies CSVLTPNQPQHF.

This clone was observed once. The genes are TRBV19 and TRBJ2-1, with 12 bases lining up with TRBD2. Per germline, CDR1 LNHDA and CDR2 SQIVND (reference sequence). Trimming took 7 bases from V and 5 from J; bases not matched to a gene: 6. The CDR3 extends over 15 amino acids. CDR3 bases: TGTGCCAGTAACATAGGACTAGCGGGGAACAATGAGCAGTTCTTC. Its protein product is CASNIGLAGNNEQFF.

This CDR3 is CASSLGQGTDEQFF. CDR3 coding DNA: TGTGCCAGCAGCCTGGGACAGGGGACCGATGAGCAGTTCTTC. The rearrangement uses TRBV11-3 and TRBJ2-1, with TRBD1 matching over 10 bases. Per germline, CDR1 SGHNT and CDR2 YENEEA. The CDR3 has 14 amino acids. The J segment lost 8 bases and the V segment lost 5 bases, leaving 6 bases of the junction unmatched.

This clone was counted once. This chain joins TRBV2 and TRBJ1-4, with D unresolved. Germline lookup yields CDR1 SNHLY and CDR2 FYNNEI. The CDR3 contains 14 residues. V gave up 6 bases and J gave up 8 bases, with 16 bases separating them. The CDR3 nucleotides are TGTGCCAGCAGCCCAGACGGGGTTAGGGAAAAACTGTTTTTT. As protein: CASSPDGVREKLFF. Looking up the rest from reference TRBV2 and TRBJ1-4 gives the full variable domain: EPEVTQTPSHQVTQMGQEVILRCVPISNHLYFYWYRQILGQKVEFLVSFYNNEISEKSEIFDDQFSVERPDGSNFTLKIRSTKLEDSAMYFCASSPDGVREKLFFGSGTQLSVL.

V and J are TRBV29-1 and TRBJ2-3, with D unresolved. The germline CDR1 and CDR2 sequences are SQVTM and ANQGSEA. The CDR3 has 14 amino acids. V shed 3 bases and J shed 1 base, with 11 bases lying between them. Here the CDR3 reads CSVERLDRTDTQYF. CDR3 nucleotide sequence: TGCAGCGTTGAGAGGCTAGATCGCACAGATACGCAGTATTTT.

This clone was detected only once. J is TRBJ2-3 and V is TRBV3-1 (or the pseudogene TRBV3-2); TRBD2 matches at 7 bases. The CDR3 is 17 residues long. In germline, CDR1 is LGHDT, CDR2 YNNKEL (reference sequence). The J segment lost 0 bases and the V segment lost 0 bases, leaving 6 bases of the junction unmatched. The CDR3 sequence: CASSQDRTSESTDTQYF. The CDR3 DNA is TGTGCCAGCAGCCAAGATAGAACTAGCGAGAGCACAGATACGCAGTATTTT.

The chain carries TRBV2 and TRBJ1-5; TRBD1 is a possible D gene (6 bases). V gave up 6 bases and J gave up 1 base, with 10 bases separating them. The CDR3 covers 14 residues. CDR1 is SNHLY, CDR2 FYNNEI, per germline. CDR3 residues: CASRSGQSNQPQHF. The CDR3 DNA reads as TGTGCCAGCAGGTCCGGACAGAGCAATCAGCCCCAGCATTTT.

The chain uses TRBV4-2 and TRBJ2-7, with 14 bases fitting TRBD2. The CDR3 spans 20 residues. V dropped 2 bases and J dropped 4; count of bases not matched to a gene: 16. Germline V lookup: CDR1 LGHNA, CDR2 YNFKEQ. Written as DNA, the CDR3 is TGTGCCAGCAGCCAAAACCCCCGGACTAGCGGGGGGCCGAATATATACGAGCAGTACTTC. Protein sequence: CASSQNPRTSGGPNIYEQYF.

This clone was observed a few times. The CDR3 region has the DNA TGTGCCAGCAGCTTAGTGGCAGGGGTCCCCAAGGACACCGGGGAGCTGTTTTTT. It is translated as CASSLVAGVPKDTGELFF. This rearrangement joins TRBV13 to TRBJ2-2, with D maybe TRBD1 (6 bases). The germline V and J ends were trimmed by 1 base and 3 bases, with 18 bases remaining between them. Germline-derived CDR1 and CDR2 are PRHDT and FYEKMQ (reference sequence). The CDR3 has 18 amino acids.